The rows below give T cell receptor beta chains drawn from one sample of a study of identical twins. TCRdb independently ran MiXCR on the 5' RACE reads; one entry per CDR3 protein. The sample records 600,000 to 800,000 distinct CDR3 sequences, 21% being singletons. In addition, the sample was reused for a study of T cells expressing NK-cell markers.

The sample comprised PBMCs. The source of these receptors is a woman between 18 and 29 years old in good health. Each CDR3 is given with its conserved first and last residue. The D gene is left open where the match is weak. Clone size appears in some rows only: once, few, many, or a class for an expanded clone.

J gene | D gene | V gene | clone size | CDR3 protein | CDR3 DNA
TRBJ2-3 | - | TRBV5-1 | - | CASSLRAEEGTQYF | TGCGCCAGCAGCTTGAGGGCCGAGGAGGGTACGCAGTATTTT
TRBJ2-1 | TRBD2 | TRBV20-1 | - | CSARGVLAGTNEQFF | TGCAGTGCTAGAGGGGTACTAGCGGGAACCAATGAGCAGTTCTTC
TRBJ2-1 | - | TRBV27 | - | CASSLFGEQFF | TGTGCCAGCAGTTTGTTTGGTGAGCAGTTCTTC
TRBJ1-3 | - | TRBV29-1 | - | CSVRRQAGNTIYF | TGCAGCGTCCGGCGACAGGCTGGAAACACCATATATTTT
TRBJ1-1 | - | TRBV6-1 | - | CASRRVQGRNTEAFF | TGTGCCAGCAGGAGGGTACAGGGACGGAACACTGAAGCTTTCTTT
TRBJ2-2 | TRBD2 | TRBV9 | few | CASSLSGVNTGELFF | TGTGCCAGCAGCCTCAGCGGGGTGAACACCGGGGAGCTGTTTTTT
TRBJ2-2 | - | TRBV5-1 | many | CASSASTNTGELFF | TGCGCCAGCTCAGCGAGTACGAACACCGGGGAGCTGTTTTTT
TRBJ2-7 | TRBD1 | TRBV5-1 | - | CASSTSPGTDYEQYF | TGCGCCAGCAGCACTTCCCCCGGGACAGACTACGAGCAGTACTTC
TRBJ1-5 | - | TRBV20-1 | - | CSASGGHQPQHF | TGCAGTGCTAGCGGAGGACACCAGCCCCAGCATTTT
TRBJ1-5 | - | TRBV20-1 | few | CSASDRNQPQHF | TGCAGTGCTAGCGACAGGAATCAGCCCCAGCATTTT
TRBJ2-1 | TRBD1 | TRBV10-3 | few | CAISEPRGLLNYLNEQFF | TGTGCCATCAGTGAGCCTAGGGGGCTACTCAATTACCTCAATGAGCAGTTCTTC
TRBJ2-1 | - | TRBV5-1 | - | CASSLGLLDPNEQFF | TGCGCCAGCAGCTTGGGACTCTTGGATCCAAATGAGCAGTTCTTC
TRBJ2-3 | - | TRBV12-3/TRBV12-4 | few | CASSALGGEGWVSVQYF | TGTGCCAGCAGTGCCCTTGGGGGAGAGGGCTGGGTGAGTGTGCAGTATTTT
TRBJ2-1 | TRBD2 | TRBV7-8 | - | CASSLTGLAGVWSYNEQFF | TGTGCCAGCAGCTTAACCGGGCTAGCGGGAGTTTGGTCCTACAATGAGCAGTTCTTC
TRBJ2-7 | TRBD1 | TRBV2 | many | CASSPDRAYEQYF | TGTGCCAGCAGTCCCGACAGGGCCTACGAGCAGTACTTC
TRBJ2-1 | TRBD1 | TRBV20-1 | few | CSASRRKGASYNEQFF | TGCAGTGCTAGTAGGCGTAAGGGGGCCTCCTACAATGAGCAGTTCTTC
TRBJ1-1 | - | TRBV10-3 | - | CAISGYTEAFF | TGTGCCATCAGTGGATACACTGAAGCTTTCTTT
TRBJ2-7 | - | TRBV12-3/TRBV12-4 | - | CASSLYLNYEQYF | TGTGCCAGCAGTTTATATCTGAACTACGAGCAGTACTTC
TRBJ2-1 | - | TRBV20-1 | few | CSASQCRDDYCEQFF | TGCAGTGCTAGTCAATGCCGGGACGACTACTGTGAGCAGTTCTTC
TRBJ2-5 | - | TRBV12-3/TRBV12-4 | many | CASSLNAGGETQYF | TGTGCCAGCAGTTTAAACGCCGGTGGGGAGACCCAGTACTTC
TRBJ1-1 | - | TRBV7-2 | - | CASSSPFREDVEAFF | TGTGCCAGCAGCTCCCCCTTCCGGGAGGATGTTGAAGCTTTCTTT
TRBJ2-5 | - | TRBV5-1 | - | CASSFTGTGETQYF | TGCGCCAGCAGCTTTACAGGGACGGGGGAGACCCAGTACTTC
TRBJ2-1 | - | TRBV7-9 | few | CASSLRSQGMFYEQFF | TGTGCCAGCAGCTTACGAAGTCAGGGTATGTTCTATGAGCAGTTCTTC
TRBJ2-3 | - | TRBV11-2 | - | CASSQTRSTQYF | TGTGCCAGCAGCCAGACTAGGAGCACGCAGTATTTT
TRBJ2-1 | - | TRBV7-8 | - | CASSFLAGLGNEQFF | TGTGCCAGCAGCTTCCTCGCAGGGTTGGGGAATGAGCAGTTCTTC
TRBJ2-3 | TRBD1 | TRBV6-2/TRBV6-3 | few | CASSHARTGQPSTDTQYF | TGTGCCAGCAGCCACGCACGTACGGGACAGCCTAGCACAGATACGCAGTATTTT
TRBJ2-1 | - | TRBV20-1 | - | CSARGLVFYHEQFF | TGCAGTGCTAGAGGACTAGTTTTTTATCATGAGCAGTTCTTC
TRBJ2-5 | TRBD2 | TRBV12-3/TRBV12-4 | - | CASSFTLAGGEETQYF | TGTGCCAGCAGTTTTACGCTAGCGGGAGGGGAGGAGACCCAGTACTTC
TRBJ1-1 | - | TRBV5-1 | - | CASRKAAGAGEAFF | TGCGCCAGCAGAAAAGCTGCGGGAGCAGGTGAAGCTTTCTTT
TRBJ2-2 | TRBD2 | TRBV5-1 | - | CASCLTSGHTGELFF | TGCGCCAGCTGCCTAACTAGCGGTCACACCGGGGAGCTGTTTTTT
TRBJ1-2 | - | TRBV7-9 | many | CASSLEGGRYGYTF | TGTGCCAGCAGCTTGGAAGGTGGGAGGTATGGCTACACCTTC
TRBJ2-3 | TRBD2 | TRBV15 | many | CATSRKISGRPSYGDTQYF | TGTGCCACCAGCAGGAAGATTAGCGGGAGGCCCAGTTATGGAGATACGCAGTATTTT
TRBJ2-4 | TRBD2 | TRBV12-3/TRBV12-4 | few | CASSPPRVGRGIQYF | TGTGCCAGCAGTCCACCGCGGGTGGGGAGGGGCATTCAGTACTTC
TRBJ2-7 | - | TRBV12-3/TRBV12-4 | - | CASRAGPRGHYEQYF | TGTGCCAGCAGAGCCGGGCCCCGGGGTCACTACGAGCAGTACTTC
TRBJ2-7 | TRBD1 | TRBV20-1 | - | CSASKPGTGDYEQYF | TGCAGTGCTAGTAAACCCGGGACAGGGGACTACGAGCAGTACTTC
TRBJ2-1 | - | TRBV20-1 | - | CSARAAPKPQFF | TGCAGTGCTAGAGCCGCGCCCAAGCCGCAGTTCTTC
TRBJ2-3 | TRBD2 | TRBV24-1 | - | CATSDPGGVTQYF | TGTGCCACCAGTGATCCGGGGGGAGTTACGCAGTATTTT
TRBJ1-1 | - | TRBV12-3/TRBV12-4 | - | CASEWGRADTEAFF | TGTGCCAGTGAGTGGGGTAGGGCTGACACTGAAGCTTTCTTT
TRBJ2-6 | TRBD1 | TRBV20-1 | - | CSARAPGGSRGANVLTF | TGCAGTGCTAGGGCCCCAGGGGGCTCGAGGGGGGCCAACGTCCTGACTTTC
TRBJ2-1 | - | TRBV24-1 | few | CATSDTRGKAGNEQFF | TGTGCCACCAGTGATACGCGGGGAAAGGCCGGCAATGAGCAGTTCTTC